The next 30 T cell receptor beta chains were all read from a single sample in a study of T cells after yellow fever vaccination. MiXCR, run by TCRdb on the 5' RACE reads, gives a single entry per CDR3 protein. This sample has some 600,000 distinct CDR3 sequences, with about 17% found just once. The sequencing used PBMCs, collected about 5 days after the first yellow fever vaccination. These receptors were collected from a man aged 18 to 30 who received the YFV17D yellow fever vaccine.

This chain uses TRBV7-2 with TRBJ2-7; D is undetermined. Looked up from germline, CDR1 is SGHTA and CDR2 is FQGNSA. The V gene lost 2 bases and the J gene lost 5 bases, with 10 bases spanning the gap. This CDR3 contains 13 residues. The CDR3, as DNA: TGTGCCAGCAGCTTAAGGGCAGTAGACGAGCAGTACTTC. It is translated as CASSLRAVDEQYF.

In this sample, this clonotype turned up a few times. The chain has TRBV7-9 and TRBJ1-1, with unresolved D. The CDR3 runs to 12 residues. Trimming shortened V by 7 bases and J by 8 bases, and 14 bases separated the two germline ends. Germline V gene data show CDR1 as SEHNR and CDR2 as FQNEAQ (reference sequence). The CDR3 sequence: CASTSVLGEAFF. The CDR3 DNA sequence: TGTGCCAGCACTTCCGTTTTAGGGGAAGCTTTCTTT.

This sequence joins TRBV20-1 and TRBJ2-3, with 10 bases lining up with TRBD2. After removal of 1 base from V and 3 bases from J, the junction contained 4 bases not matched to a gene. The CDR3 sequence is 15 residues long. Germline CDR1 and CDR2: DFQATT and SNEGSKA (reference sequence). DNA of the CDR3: TGCAGTGCTAGAGTCGCGACTAGCGGGACAGATACGCAGTATTTT. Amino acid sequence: CSARVATSGTDTQYF.

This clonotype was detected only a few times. The CDR3 sequence: CSATDQGALNTEAFF. The CDR3 DNA sequence: TGCAGTGCTACCGATCAAGGGGCCCTGAACACTGAAGCTTTCTTT. J is TRBJ1-1 and V is TRBV20-1, with D possibly TRBD1 on 5 matching bases. The CDR3 covers 15 residues. Germline V lookup: CDR1 DFQATT, CDR2 SNEGSKA (reference sequence). Between the trimmed V and J ends, which lost 4 bases and 0 bases, there was a span of 15 bases.

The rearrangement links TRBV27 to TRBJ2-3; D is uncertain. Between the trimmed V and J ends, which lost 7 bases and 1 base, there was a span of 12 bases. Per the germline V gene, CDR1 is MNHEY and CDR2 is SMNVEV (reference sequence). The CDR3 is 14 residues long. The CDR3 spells CASTSSSGTDTQYF. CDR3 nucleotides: TGTGCCAGCACATCATCATCAGGCACAGATACGCAGTATTTT.

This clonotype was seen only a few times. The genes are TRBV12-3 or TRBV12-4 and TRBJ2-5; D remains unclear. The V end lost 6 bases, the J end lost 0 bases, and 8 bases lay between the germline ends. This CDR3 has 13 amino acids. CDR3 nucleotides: TGTGCCAGCAGCCGCCTCAACCAAGAGACCCAGTACTTC. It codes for CASSRLNQETQYF.

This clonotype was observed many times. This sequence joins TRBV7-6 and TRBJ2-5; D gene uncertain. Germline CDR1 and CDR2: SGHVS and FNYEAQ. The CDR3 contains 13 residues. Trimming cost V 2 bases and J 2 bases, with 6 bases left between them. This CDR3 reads CASSLFRQETQYF. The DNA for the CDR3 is TGTGCCAGCAGCTTATTCCGGCAAGAGACCCAGTACTTC.

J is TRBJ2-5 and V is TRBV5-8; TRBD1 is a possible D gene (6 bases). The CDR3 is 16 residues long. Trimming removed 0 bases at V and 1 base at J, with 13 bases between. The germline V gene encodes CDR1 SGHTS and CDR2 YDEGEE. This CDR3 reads CASSLGQGPRQETQYF. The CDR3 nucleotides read TGTGCCAGCAGCTTGGGGCAGGGGCCACGCCAAGAGACCCAGTACTTC.

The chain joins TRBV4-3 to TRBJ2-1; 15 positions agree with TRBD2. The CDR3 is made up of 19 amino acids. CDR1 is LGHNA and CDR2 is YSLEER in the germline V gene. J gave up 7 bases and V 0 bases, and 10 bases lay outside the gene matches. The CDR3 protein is CASSQDTRGLAGGKNEQFF. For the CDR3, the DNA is TGCGCCAGCAGCCAAGACACCCGGGGACTAGCGGGGGGAAAGAATGAGCAGTTCTTC.

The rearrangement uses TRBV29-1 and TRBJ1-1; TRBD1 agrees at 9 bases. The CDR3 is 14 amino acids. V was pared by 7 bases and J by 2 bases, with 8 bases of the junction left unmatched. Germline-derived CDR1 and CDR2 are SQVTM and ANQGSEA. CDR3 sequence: CSAGQGIGNTEAFF. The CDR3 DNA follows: TGCAGCGCCGGACAGGGGATCGGAAACACTGAAGCTTTCTTT.

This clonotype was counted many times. The CDR3 nucleotides read TGTGCCAGCAGTCAAAACGCCGGGAGTAGCACAGATACGCAGTATTTT. Translating it yields CASSQNAGSSTDTQYF. The rearrangement uses TRBV4-2 and TRBJ2-3, with D maybe TRBD2 (6 bases). Trimming stripped 6 bases from V and 0 bases from J, with 16 bases between. This CDR3 contains 16 residues. Germline V gene sequence: CDR1 LGHNA, CDR2 YNFKEQ.

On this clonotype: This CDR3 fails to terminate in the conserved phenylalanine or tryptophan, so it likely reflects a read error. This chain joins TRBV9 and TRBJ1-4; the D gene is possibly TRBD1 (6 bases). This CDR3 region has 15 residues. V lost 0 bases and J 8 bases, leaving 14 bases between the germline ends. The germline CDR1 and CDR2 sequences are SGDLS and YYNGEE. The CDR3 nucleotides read TGTGCCAGCAGCGTAGACGAGGGGGTTGGAGAAAAACTGTTTCTT. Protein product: CASSVDEGVGEKLFL.

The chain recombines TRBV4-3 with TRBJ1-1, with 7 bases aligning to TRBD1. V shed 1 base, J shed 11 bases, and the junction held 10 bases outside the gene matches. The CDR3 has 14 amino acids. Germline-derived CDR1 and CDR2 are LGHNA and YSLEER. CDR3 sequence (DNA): TGCGCCAGCAGCCAAGTAGGAGGGGGCAGGATGGCTTTCTTT. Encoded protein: CASSQVGGGRMAFF.

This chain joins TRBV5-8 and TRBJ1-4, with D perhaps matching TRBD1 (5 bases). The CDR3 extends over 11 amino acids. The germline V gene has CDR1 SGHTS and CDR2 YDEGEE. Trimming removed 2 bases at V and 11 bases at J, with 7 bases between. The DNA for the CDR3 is TGTGCCAGCAGCTTCTGGGGGAAACTGTTTTTT. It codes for CASSFWGKLFF.

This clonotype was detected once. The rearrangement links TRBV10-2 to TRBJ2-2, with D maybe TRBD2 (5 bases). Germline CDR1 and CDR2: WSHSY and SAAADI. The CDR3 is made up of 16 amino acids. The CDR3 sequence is CASTPKRTQNTGELFF. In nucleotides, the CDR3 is TGCGCTTCAACCCCCAAGCGGACCCAGAACACCGGGGAGCTGTTTTTT.

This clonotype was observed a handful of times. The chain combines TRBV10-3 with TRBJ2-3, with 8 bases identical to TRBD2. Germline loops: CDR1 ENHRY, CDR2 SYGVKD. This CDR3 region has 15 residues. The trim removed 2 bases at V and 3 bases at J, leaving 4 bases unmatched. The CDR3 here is CAISEQRERTDTQYF. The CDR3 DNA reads TGTGCCATCAGTGAGCAGCGGGAGAGAACAGATACGCAGTATTTT.

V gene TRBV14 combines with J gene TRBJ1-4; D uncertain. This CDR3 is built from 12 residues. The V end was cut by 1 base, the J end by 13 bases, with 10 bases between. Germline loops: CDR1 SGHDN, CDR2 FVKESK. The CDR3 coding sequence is TGTGCCAGCAGCCAAGTTGGAATTGCACTGTTTTTT. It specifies CASSQVGIALFF.

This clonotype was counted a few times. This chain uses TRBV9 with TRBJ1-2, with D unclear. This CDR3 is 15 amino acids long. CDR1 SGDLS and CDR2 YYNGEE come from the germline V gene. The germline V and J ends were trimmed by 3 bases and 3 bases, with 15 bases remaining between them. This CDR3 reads CASSALVDGDYGYTF. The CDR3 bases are TGTGCCAGCAGCGCACTGGTGGACGGCGACTATGGCTACACCTTC.

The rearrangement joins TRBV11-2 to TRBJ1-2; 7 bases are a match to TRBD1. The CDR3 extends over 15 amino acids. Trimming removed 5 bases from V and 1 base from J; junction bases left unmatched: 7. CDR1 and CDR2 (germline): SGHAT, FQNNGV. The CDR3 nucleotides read TGTGCCAGCAGCCGACTGACAGGGATTAACTATGGCTACACCTTC. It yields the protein CASSRLTGINYGYTF.

The CDR3 loop is CASAPTANPSYEQYV. The DNA of the CDR3 is TGTGCCAGCGCCCCCACAGCTAATCCATCCTACGAGCAGTACGTC. The gene calls are TRBV27 and TRBJ2-7; no reliable D call. Germline CDR1 MNHEY, CDR2 SMNVEV (reference sequence). The V end lost 8 bases, the J end lost 1 base, and 18 bases lay between the germline ends. The CDR3 runs 15 residues.

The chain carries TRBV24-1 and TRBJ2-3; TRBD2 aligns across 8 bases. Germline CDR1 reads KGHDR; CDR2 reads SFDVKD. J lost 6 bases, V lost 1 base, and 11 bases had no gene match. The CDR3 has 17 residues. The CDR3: CATSDFRRRGARDTQYF. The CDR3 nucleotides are TGTGCCACCAGTGATTTTAGGCGGCGGGGGGCCAGGGATACGCAGTATTTT.

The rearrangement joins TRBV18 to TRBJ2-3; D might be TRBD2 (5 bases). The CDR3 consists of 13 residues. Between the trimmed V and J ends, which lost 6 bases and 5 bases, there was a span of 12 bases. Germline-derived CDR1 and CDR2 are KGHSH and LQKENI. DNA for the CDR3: TGTGCCAGCTCTGTCGACGGAGGAGATACGCAGTATTTT. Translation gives CASSVDGGDTQYF. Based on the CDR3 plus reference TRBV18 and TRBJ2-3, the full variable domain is NAGVMQNPRHLVRRRGQEARLRCSPMKGHSHVYWYRQLPEEGLKFMVYLQKENIIDESGMPKERFSAEFPKEGPSILRIQQVVRGDSAAYFCASSVDGGDTQYFGPGTRLTVL.

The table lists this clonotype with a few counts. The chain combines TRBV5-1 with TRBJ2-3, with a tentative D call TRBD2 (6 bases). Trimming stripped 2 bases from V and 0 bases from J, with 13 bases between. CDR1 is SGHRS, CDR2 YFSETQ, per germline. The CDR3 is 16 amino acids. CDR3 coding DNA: TGCGCCAGCAGCTTCTACCCGGGAGCCAGCACAGATACGCAGTATTTT. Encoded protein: CASSFYPGASTDTQYF. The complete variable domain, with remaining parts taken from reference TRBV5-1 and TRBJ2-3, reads KAGVTQTPRYLIKTRGQQVTLSCSPISGHRSVSWYQQTPGQGLQFLFEYFSETQRNKGNFPGRFSGRQFSNSRSEMNVSTLELGDSALYLCASSFYPGASTDTQYFGPGTRLTVL.

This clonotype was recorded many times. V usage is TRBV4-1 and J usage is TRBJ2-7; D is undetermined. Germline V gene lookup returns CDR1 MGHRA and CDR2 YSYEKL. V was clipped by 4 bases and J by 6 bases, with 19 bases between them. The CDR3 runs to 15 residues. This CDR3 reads CASSPGSSLGSEQYF. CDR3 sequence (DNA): TGCGCCAGCAGCCCCGGATCGTCCCTTGGGTCCGAGCAGTACTTC.

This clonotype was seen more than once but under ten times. The CDR3: CATLTRATQYF. The CDR3 DNA reads as TGTGCCACCCTCACCAGAGCTACGCAGTATTTT. The rearrangement uses TRBV7-9 and TRBJ2-3; D not certain. This CDR3 has 11 amino acids. Trimming pared 10 bases from V and 8 bases from J, leaving 13 bases between. Germline V gives CDR1 SEHNR, CDR2 FQNEAQ (reference sequence).

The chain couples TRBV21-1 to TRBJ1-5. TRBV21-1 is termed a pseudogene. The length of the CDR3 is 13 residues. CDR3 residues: CATQSSLNQPQHF. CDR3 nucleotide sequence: TGTGCCACACAGTCCAGCCTCAATCAGCCCCAGCATTTT.

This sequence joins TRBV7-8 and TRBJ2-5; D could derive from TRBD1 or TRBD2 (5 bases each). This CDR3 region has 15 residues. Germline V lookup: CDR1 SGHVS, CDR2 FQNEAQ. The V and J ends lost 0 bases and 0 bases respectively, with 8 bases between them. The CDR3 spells CASSLAGENQETQYF. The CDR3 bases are TGTGCCAGCAGCTTAGCAGGGGAGAACCAAGAGACCCAGTACTTC. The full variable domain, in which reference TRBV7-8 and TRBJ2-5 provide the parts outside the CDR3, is GAGVSQSPRYKVAKRGQDVALRCDPISGHVSLFWYQQALGQGPEFLTYFQNEAQLDKSGLPSDRFFAERPEGSVSTLKIQRTQQEDSAVYLCASSLAGENQETQYFGPGTRLLVL.

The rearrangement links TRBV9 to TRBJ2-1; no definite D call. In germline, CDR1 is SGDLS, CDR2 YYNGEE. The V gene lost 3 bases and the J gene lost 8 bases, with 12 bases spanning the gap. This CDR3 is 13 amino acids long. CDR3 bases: TGTGCCAGCAGCGGAGAACTTAAAGATGAGCAGTTCTTC. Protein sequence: CASSGELKDEQFF.

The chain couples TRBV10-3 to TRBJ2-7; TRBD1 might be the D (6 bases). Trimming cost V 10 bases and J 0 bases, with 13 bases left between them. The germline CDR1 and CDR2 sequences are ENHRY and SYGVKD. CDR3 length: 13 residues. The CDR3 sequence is CASATGRSYEQYV. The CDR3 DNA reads TGTGCCAGCGCGACAGGCCGCTCCTACGAGCAGTACGTC.

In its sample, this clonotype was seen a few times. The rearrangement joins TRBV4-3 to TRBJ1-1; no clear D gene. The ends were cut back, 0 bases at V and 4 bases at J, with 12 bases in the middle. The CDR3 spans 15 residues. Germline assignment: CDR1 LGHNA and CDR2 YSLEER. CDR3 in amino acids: CASSQDLGRTTEAFF. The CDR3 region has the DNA TGCGCCAGCAGCCAAGATCTTGGAAGGACCACTGAAGCTTTCTTT.